This T cell receptor beta chain was identified during a study of cytomegalovirus exposure and HLA in healthy donors listed by TCRdb under 2017. Some background on the complete study: An earlier analysis of approximately 550 of the donors reported roughly 300 Gb of sequence data and 117 million unique TCR beta sequences from approximately 180 million T cells. HLA typing included class I and class II loci at four-digit resolution. An earlier analysis of roughly 600 of the donors used high-throughput TCR beta sequencing to judge whether each TCR beta V gene segment behaved as functional or pseudogenic. Using immunosequencing, the study profiled T cell repertoires from 666 subjects and related those repertoires to cytomegalovirus serostatus. The later analysis used no new phenotypic data to find candidate immune exposures, relying instead on TCR beta sequences and their occurrence across donors. Every repertoire in the discovery cohort had been generated on one and the same sequencing platform. The study aimed to test whether signatures of past pathogen exposure could be identified by cataloging public T cell receptors. Alongside the repertoire data, information on donor age, sex, ethnicity and CMV serostatus was compiled. In a later analysis, previously published TCR beta repertoires from about 640 donors were re-analyzed and high-resolution HLA genotyping was added so that TCR occurrence patterns could be studied. Among approximately 370 genotyped donors of the cohort, an average of approximately 220,000 unique TCR beta nucleotide sequences was sequenced per donor, of which about 18% were non-productive. Of the roughly 400 genotyped donors, 81% were placed in the genetic ancestry cluster associated with self-reported Caucasian donors. An early release that covered roughly 600 HLA-typed donors contained around 300 gigabases of sequencing data and roughly 84 million unique TCR sequences. Typing coverage differed by locus: A, B, C, DRB1 and DQB1 were typed in about 620-630 donors, DQA1 in 522, DPA1 in some 570, and DPB1 in roughly 470. Several DR-DQ haplotypes were treated as single units for association and clustering because of strong linkage in the cohort. Genome-wide SNP genotypes for about 65% of the roughly 670 donors were used in a later genetic analysis, which treated that subset as a discovery cohort. Besides the first cohort of under 700 subjects, a separate validation cohort made up of 120 different subjects was used. To predict cytomegalovirus infection status, the study brought together high-throughput TCR immunosequencing, statistical association of individual TCRs with disease status, and machine learning.

Regarding this clone: Its specific antigen is unknown. The sample holds no much larger clone one base away, and base qualities are not on file.

Library generation was performed with the immunoSEQ multiplex PCR assay. The multiplex PCR relied on a mix of 60 forward primers for TCR Vbeta segments and 13 reverse primers for TCR Jbeta segments. A multiplex PCR assay on genomic DNA amplified the CDR3 region of rearranged TCR beta genes. The Illumina HiSeq System was used to sequence the amplified TCR beta libraries as 87-base-pair reads. The paper's processing steps were these. Across the 670 or so repertoires, a later analysis counted 80 million or so unique TCR beta chains, around 11 million of which were shared by at least two donors. Raw reads were error-corrected and collapsed into unique sequences with a nearest-neighbor algorithm that merged closely related sequences to remove PCR and sequencing errors. V, D and J gene segments were assigned by aligning CDR3 sequences to IMGT reference sequences. For a sequence to be retained, a match of at least six nucleotides was required to both a V gene segment and a J gene segment. Rearrangements were called productive when the CDR3 lacked stop codons and stayed in frame with V and J; all others were non-productive. CDR3 was defined by IMGT convention, running from the second conserved V-encoded cysteine to the conserved J-encoded phenylalanine. In an earlier analysis of around 600 of the donors, sequences lacking an unambiguous match to a single V gene segment were excluded. In an earlier analysis of a few hundred of the donors, a V segment was called functional when productive rearrangements were above 56.7%, and segregating when the standard deviation between donors exceeded 5%. To diagnose cytomegalovirus status from the catalog of TCR beta chain sequences, a statistical classification framework was built. A later analysis assigned V and J genes by comparing TCR nucleotide sequences with IMGT/GENE-DB human TR gene sequences. The TCRdist pipeline was used in a later analysis to assign CDR3 sequences and most-parsimonious VDJ recombination scenarios. In a later analysis, each TCR beta chain was defined by its CDR3 amino acid sequence together with its V-gene family, and reads lacking a unique V-gene family were excluded. As a way to deal with suspected cross-contamination and a sequencing artifact, a later analysis dropped 592 nucleotide sequences that were highly shared and had low generation probability. A later analysis calculated a clonal expansion index for each public chain from normalized within-repertoire ranks of inferred template counts. In a later analysis, generation probabilities were computed using a VDJ recombination model fitted to out-of-frame rearrangements, and the results were checked against IGoR. In a later analysis, hypergeometric tests were used to score TCR-TCR, TCR-HLA and TCR-CMV co-occurrence, with a repertoire-size bias correction applied to TCR pairs. To estimate false discovery rates, a later analysis permuted the HLA or CMV assignments 20 times. In a later analysis, co-occurring TCRs were grouped with DBSCAN, and TCRdist sequence similarity was added when clustering was performed within HLA-allele-positive subsets. For co-occurrence clustering, repertoires with fewer than 30,000 or more than 120,000 public chains were excluded, along with a handful of repertoires with anomalous nucleotide sharing. TCRdb carries this immuneACCESS record with in-frame sequences only. Its versions omit some clonotypes, under half of them owing to an unresolved V gene in the studies checked, with the rest unexplained. V, J and clone size are taken as reported in that table, and D and trimming were inferred from the DNA itself. This sample comprises around 140,000 clones, 75% to 80% of them detected only once. The top ten clonotypes cover 3.5% to 5% of the sample.

The paper's findings and limits, for the study overall: Strong co-occurrence of HLA alleles, especially DR and DQ, made assigning TCR associations to individual alleles difficult. HLA typing was unavailable for some donors at each locus, so association tests used only the typed subset. In vitro tests confirmed that a few of the cytomegalovirus-associated TCR beta chains recognize cytomegalovirus antigens. A later analysis found that most CMV-associated TCR beta chains appeared HLA-restricted, with HLA associations seemingly driven largely by CMV exposure. Specific HLA alleles were associated with roughly 17,000 TCR beta sequences at a false discovery rate of 0.05 in a later analysis. In a later analysis, HLA-associated TCR beta chains were found to be more clonally expanded and to have lower generation probabilities than equally common non-associated chains. The sequencing pipeline was judged likely to have produced a cluster of highly shared sequence variants as a technical artifact. In a later analysis, TCR association rates were found to vary across HLA loci, with the most associated TCRs seen for DRB1 alleles and the fewest for HLA-C alleles. CMV serostatus was the only immune exposure information available for the cohort. A further reported finding was that TCR beta sequences accurately predicted the HLA-A and HLA-B alleles for most subjects in the first cohort. The study gave a list of 150 to 200 TCR beta chains associated with cytomegalovirus. This cohort had only TCR beta chains sequenced, and the lack of alpha or paired-chain data limited which features could be detected. Most TCR sequences were observed very rarely across donors, whereas some public TCRs were present in many individuals. In a later genetic analysis, a missense DCLRE1C variant was associated with V-gene and J-gene trimming of TCR beta chains, and the association was replicated in an independent cohort. Presence/absence analyses assumed roughly uniform sequencing depth across donors, an assumption that may not hold. In an earlier analysis of some 500 of the donors, most TCR beta V segments appeared in productive rearrangements about 90% or about 30% of the time, broadly matching IMGT annotations. Linkage disequilibrium might explain the correlated functional status among segregating V segments, but an unknown experimental factor could not be excluded. The classifier was reported to diagnose cytomegalovirus status with high specificity and sensitivity in both the original and validation cohorts. Several of the top co-occurrence clusters appeared to be linked to parvovirus B19, influenza, CMV and Epstein-Barr virus, according to a later analysis. The authors suggested that the approach could potentially be extended to other disease states and immunological phenotypes. The earlier analysis of some 540 of the donors excluded 15 to 20 rarely observed V segments, including chromosome 9 orphons, because counts were too low. According to a later genetic analysis, donors in an Asian-associated ancestry cluster had fewer N-insertions in productive TCRs than the approximately 700-donor mean.

In total, fewer than 750 healthy bone marrow donors made up the cohort. All cohort members were sampled while nominally healthy, although unrecorded immune exposures were likely present. The donor was CMV seronegative and belonged to the group of 320 or so seronegative cohort members. A peripheral blood sample was provided by each donor, and peripheral blood mononuclear cells were used for TCR beta sequencing. Genomic DNA was extracted from the blood cell samples with the Qiagen DNeasy Blood Extraction Kit. The TCR originated in a male donor in good health and CMV-seronegative. Material: PBMCs.

The nucleotide sequence reads TGTGCCAGCTCACCAAACACAGGGCGCGAGCAGTACTTC. Protein translation: CASSPNTGREQYF. The chain was built from TRBV18 and TRBJ2-7; matching of 6 bases hints at TRBD1 as the D gene. Spanning cysteine to phenylalanine, the CDR3 consists of 13 amino acids. Only the CDR3 region is kept as DNA, spanning 39 bases read in frame from base 1. Trimming at the junction amounts to 2 bases on V and 6 bases on J, and the germline ends lie 11 bases apart. As encoded in the germline V gene, CDR1 is KGHSH while CDR2 is LQKENI.